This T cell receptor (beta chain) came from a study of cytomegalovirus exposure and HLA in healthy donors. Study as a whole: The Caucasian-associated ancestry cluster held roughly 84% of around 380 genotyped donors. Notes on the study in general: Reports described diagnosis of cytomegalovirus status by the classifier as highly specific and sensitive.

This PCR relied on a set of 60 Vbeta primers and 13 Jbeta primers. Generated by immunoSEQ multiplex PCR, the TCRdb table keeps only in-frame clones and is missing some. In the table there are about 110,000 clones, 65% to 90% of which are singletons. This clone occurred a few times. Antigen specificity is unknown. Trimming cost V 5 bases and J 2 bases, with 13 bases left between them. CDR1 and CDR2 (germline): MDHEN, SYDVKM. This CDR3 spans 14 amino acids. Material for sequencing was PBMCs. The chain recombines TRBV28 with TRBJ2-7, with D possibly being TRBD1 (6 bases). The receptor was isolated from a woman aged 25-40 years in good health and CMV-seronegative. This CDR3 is CASSQPGQTYEQYF. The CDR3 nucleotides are TGTGCCAGCAGTCAACCGGGACAAACCTACGAGCAGTACTTC.